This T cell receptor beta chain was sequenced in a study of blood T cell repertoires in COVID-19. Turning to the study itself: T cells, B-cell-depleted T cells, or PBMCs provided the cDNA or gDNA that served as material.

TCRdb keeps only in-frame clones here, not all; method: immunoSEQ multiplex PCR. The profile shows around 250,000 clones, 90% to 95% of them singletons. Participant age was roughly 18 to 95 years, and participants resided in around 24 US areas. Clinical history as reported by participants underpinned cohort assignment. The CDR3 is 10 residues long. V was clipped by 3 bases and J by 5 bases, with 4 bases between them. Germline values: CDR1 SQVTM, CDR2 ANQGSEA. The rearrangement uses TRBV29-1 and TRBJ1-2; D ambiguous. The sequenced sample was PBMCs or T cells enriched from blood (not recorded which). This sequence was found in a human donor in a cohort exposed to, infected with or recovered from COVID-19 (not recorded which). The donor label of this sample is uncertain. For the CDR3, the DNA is TGCAGCGTTGATATTTATGGCTACACCTTC. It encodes CSVDIYGYTF.